This passage covers 13 T cell receptor beta chains from one sample sequenced in a study of shared clonotypes between healthy human individuals. Produced via immunoSEQ multiplex PCR; TCRdb's table is partial and in-frame only. Among about 2.3 million clones listed, approximately 93% were seen once. Sequenced input: naive CD4+ T cells from PBMCs. Subset defined: CD45RA+ positively selected. The receptor set was obtained from a young man in good health. Some clones in this sample may be carry-over from other donors' samples.

This clone was seen just once. CDR3 loop: CASSDSGARDGYTF. CDR3 DNA: TGTGCCAGCAGTGATTCGGGGGCTCGGGATGGCTACACCTTC. V gene TRBV2 combines with J gene TRBJ1-2; TRBD1 might be the D (6 bases). The CDR3 contains 14 residues. Germline CDR1 reads SNHLY; CDR2 reads FYNNEI. The V end was cut by 3 bases, the J end by 6 bases, with 14 bases between.

The chain uses TRBV28 and TRBJ2-1, with TRBD2 as a possible D gene (5 bases). The CDR3 is made up of 11 amino acids. Germline CDR1 and CDR2: MDHEN and SYDVKM. The V and J ends lost 8 bases and 9 bases respectively, with 11 bases between them. The CDR3 sequence is CASRGYGEQFF. CDR3 nucleotide sequence: TGTGCCAGCCGCGGGTACGGTGAGCAGTTCTTC.

V and J are TRBV5-1 and TRBJ2-6; D possibly matches TRBD1 or TRBD2 (6 bases each). The V end was cut by 1 base, the J end by 3 bases, with 11 bases between. This CDR3 is built from 16 residues. The germline CDR1 and CDR2 sequences are SGHRS and YFSETQ. CDR3 region: CASSLMGGVGANVLTF. CDR3 nucleotides: TGCGCCAGCAGCTTGATGGGGGGCGTTGGGGCCAACGTCCTGACTTTC.

The chain employs TRBV28 and TRBJ1-2; possibly TRBD1 for D (6 bases). Germline CDR1 reads MDHEN; CDR2 reads SYDVKM. The ends were cut back, 8 bases at V and 3 bases at J, with 16 bases in the middle. The CDR3 covers 14 residues. Written as DNA, the CDR3 is TGTGCCAGCGGTGGGGGCAGGGGTTACTATGGCTACACCTTC. Protein sequence: CASGGGRGYYGYTF.

The chain carries TRBV28 and TRBJ1-1; D remains unclear. V was clipped by 6 bases and J by 3 bases, with 20 bases between them. CDR1 and CDR2 from the germline V gene are MDHEN and SYDVKM. The CDR3 consists of 16 residues. The CDR3 loop reads CASSYRLLGRDTEAFF. In DNA form, the CDR3 reads TGTGCCAGCAGCTACCGGTTACTCGGGCGGGACACTGAAGCTTTCTTT. The full variable domain, completed using reference TRBV28 and TRBJ1-1, is DVKVTQSSRYLVKRTGEKVFLECVQDMDHENMFWYRQDPGLGLRLIYFSYDVKMKEKGDIPEGYSVSREKKERFSLILESASTNQTSMYLCASSYRLLGRDTEAFFGQGTRLTVV.

V gene TRBV15 combines with J gene TRBJ2-3; TRBD2 matches at 12 bases. V dropped 3 bases and J dropped 5; count of bases not matched to a gene: 6. CDR1 is LNHNV and CDR2 is YYDKDF in the germline V gene (reference sequence). This CDR3 is built from 16 residues. The CDR3 protein is CATSRRTSGIGDTQYF. The CDR3 DNA reads as TGTGCCACCAGCAGGCGGACTAGCGGGATTGGAGATACGCAGTATTTT. Based on the CDR3 plus reference TRBV15 and TRBJ2-3, the full variable domain is DAMVIQNPRYQVTQFGKPVTLSCSQTLNHNVMYWYQQKSSQAPKLLFHYYDKDFNNEADTPDNFQSRRPNTSFCFLDIRSPGLGDTAMYLCATSRRTSGIGDTQYFGPGTRLTVL.

J is TRBJ2-7 and V is TRBV4-1, with 13 bases identical to TRBD2. V shed 1 base, J shed 12 bases, and the junction held 3 bases outside the gene matches. CDR3 length: 13 amino acids. CDR1 and CDR2 (germline): MGHRA, YSYEKL. Here the CDR3 reads CASSQGTSGRLYF. CDR3 nucleotides: TGCGCCAGCAGCCAAGGGACTAGCGGGAGATTGTACTTC.

The chain carries TRBV15 and TRBJ2-2; 10 nucleotides match TRBD2. The CDR3 spans 17 residues. The germline gives CDR1 LNHNV, CDR2 YYDKDF (reference sequence). Trimming took 8 bases from V and 9 from J; bases not matched to a gene: 18. This CDR3 reads CATFRGAGGPSGRELFF. CDR3 DNA: TGTGCCACCTTTCGAGGAGCGGGAGGGCCGTCTGGCAGGGAGCTGTTTTTT.

The rearrangement links TRBV5-1 to TRBJ2-7; 10 bases agree with TRBD1. The V gene end was trimmed by 5 bases and the J gene end by 7 bases; junction bases not matched to a gene: 15. Germline V gives CDR1 SGHRS, CDR2 YFSETQ. The CDR3 runs 16 residues. CDR3 residues: CASSQSPGTGEKEQYF. The CDR3 bases are TGCGCCAGCAGTCAGAGCCCCGGGACAGGGGAAAAAGAGCAGTACTTC.

This chain joins TRBV5-4 and TRBJ1-2; tentative D call: TRBD1 (6 bases). The CDR3 has 13 amino acids. Germline V gene lookup returns CDR1 SGHNT and CDR2 YYREEE (reference sequence). Trimming removed 4 bases from V and 1 base from J, with 8 bases in between. The CDR3 spells CASSQDSNYGYTF. CDR3 nucleotide sequence: TGTGCCAGCAGCCAGGACAGTAACTATGGCTACACCTTC.

This chain uses TRBV6-1 with TRBJ1-5; 7 nucleotides agree with TRBD1. CDR1 MNHNS and CDR2 SASEGT come from the germline V gene. V was clipped by 8 bases and J by 5 bases; unmatched bases: 9. The CDR3 has 14 residues. CDR3 in DNA: TGTGCCAGCGAGGCGAGAGGGGGCCATCAGCCCCAGCATTTT. It encodes CASEARGGHQPQHF.

The J gene is TRBJ2-1, the V gene TRBV4-2; D is unclear. The V and J ends lost 2 bases and 5 bases respectively, with 10 bases between them. CDR1 is LGHNA and CDR2 is YNFKEQ in the germline V gene. The CDR3 is 14 amino acids. The CDR3 here is CASSQPGSHNEQFF. Written as DNA, the CDR3 is TGTGCCAGCAGCCAACCCGGGTCCCACAATGAGCAGTTCTTC.

The chain uses TRBV7-8 and TRBJ2-6, with D possibly being TRBD1 (6 bases). The CDR3 spans 17 residues. The germline gives CDR1 SGHVS, CDR2 FQNEAQ. Trimming left V 3 bases short and J 0 bases short, with 12 bases between. CDR3 in amino acids: CASSLGQLSSGANVLTF. In nucleotides, the CDR3 is TGTGCCAGCAGCTTGGGACAACTCAGCTCTGGGGCCAACGTCCTGACTTTC.